Following are 6 T cell receptor beta chains from one sample sequenced in a study of blood T cell repertoires in COVID-19. Data came from immunoSEQ multiplex PCR; TCRdb stores just in-frame clones and leaves some out. The sample has approximately 250,000 clones, more than 75% seen once. Sample: peripheral blood. The receptors were sampled from a middle-aged man with active or convalescent COVID-19.

A single count supports this clone. The gene calls are TRBV4-1 and TRBJ2-4; D unresolved. The V and J ends lost 4 bases and 0 bases respectively, with 13 bases between them. The CDR3 runs 16 residues. Germline V lookup: CDR1 MGHRA, CDR2 YSYEKL. Here the CDR3 reads CASSPREEPAKNIQYF. The CDR3 nucleotides read TGCGCCAGCAGCCCACGAGAGGAGCCAGCCAAAAACATTCAGTACTTC.

V and J are TRBV27 and TRBJ1-2, with TRBD1 matching over 9 bases. Germline V gives CDR1 MNHEY, CDR2 SMNVEV (reference sequence). CDR3 length equals 14 residues. After removal of 2 bases from V and 7 bases from J, the junction contained 5 bases not matched to a gene. The CDR3 coding sequence is TGTGCCAGCAGTTTAACAACAGGGGGCTTTGGCTACACCTTC. It yields the protein CASSLTTGGFGYTF.

V is TRBV28 and J is TRBJ1-1, with 10 bases lining up with TRBD1. CDR1 and CDR2 from the germline V gene are MDHEN and SYDVKM. This CDR3 is 15 amino acids long. V was pared by 2 bases and J by 1 base, with 1 base of the junction left unmatched. The CDR3 is CASSLGDRGNTEAFF. For the CDR3, the DNA is TGTGCCAGCAGTTTAGGGGACAGGGGGAACACTGAAGCTTTCTTT.

This chain links TRBV6-1 with TRBJ1-5; no definite D call. Germline V lookup: CDR1 MNHNS, CDR2 SASEGT. The V end lost 3 bases, the J end lost 0 bases, and 12 bases lay between the germline ends. The CDR3 length is 16 residues. The chain's CDR3 is CASSEEAGYSNQPQHF. The CDR3 DNA follows: TGTGCCAGCAGTGAGGAGGCAGGCTATAGCAATCAGCCCCAGCATTTT.

The rearrangement joins TRBV6-6 to TRBJ2-2; 8 bases match TRBD1. This CDR3 comprises 15 residues. The junction had 14 bases not matched to a gene; V was cut back by 10 bases and J by 7 bases. CDR1 is MNHNY, CDR2 SVGAGI, per germline (reference sequence). The CDR3 reads CATLPPTGAVGELFF. DNA for the CDR3: TGTGCCACCCTACCACCGACAGGGGCTGTCGGGGAGCTGTTTTTT.

The chain employs TRBV18 and TRBJ2-2; D possibly corresponds to TRBD2 (6 bases). Trimming shortened V by 2 bases and J by 4 bases, and 11 bases separated the two germline ends. Germline V gene lookup returns CDR1 KGHSH and CDR2 LQKENI. The CDR3 covers 15 residues. DNA of the CDR3: TGTGCCAGCTCACCAACGGGAGAACCCACCGGGGAGCTGTTTTTT. This sequence encodes CASSPTGEPTGELFF. Supplemented by reference TRBV18 and TRBJ2-2, the full variable domain reads NAGVMQNPRHLVRRRGQEARLRCSPMKGHSHVYWYRQLPEEGLKFMVYLQKENIIDESGMPKERFSAEFPKEGPSILRIQQVVRGDSAAYFCASSPTGEPTGELFFGEGSRLTVL.